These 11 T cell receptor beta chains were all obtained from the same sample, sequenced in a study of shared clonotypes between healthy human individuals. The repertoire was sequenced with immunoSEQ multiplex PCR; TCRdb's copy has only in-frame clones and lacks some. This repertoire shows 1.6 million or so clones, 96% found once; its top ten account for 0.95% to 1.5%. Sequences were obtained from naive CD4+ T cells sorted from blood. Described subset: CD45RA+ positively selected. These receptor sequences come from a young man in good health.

The CDR3 sequence: CASSLGPSYGRAYEQYF. CDR3 coding DNA: TGTGCCAGCAGCTTAGGCCCTTCTTACGGGAGGGCCTACGAGCAGTACTTC. The rearrangement links TRBV7-2 to TRBJ2-7, with 8 bases that match TRBD2. From germline, CDR1 is SGHTA and CDR2 FQGNSA. With 1 base clipped from V and 2 bases from J, the junction kept 10 bases outside the gene matches. This CDR3 has 17 amino acids.

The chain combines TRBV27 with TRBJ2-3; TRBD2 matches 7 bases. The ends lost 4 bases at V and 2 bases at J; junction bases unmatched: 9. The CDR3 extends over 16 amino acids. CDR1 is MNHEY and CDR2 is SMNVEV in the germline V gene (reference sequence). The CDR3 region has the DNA TGTGCCAGCAGTTCCCTGCCGAGCGGGGTCACAGATACGCAGTATTTT. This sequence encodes CASSSLPSGVTDTQYF.

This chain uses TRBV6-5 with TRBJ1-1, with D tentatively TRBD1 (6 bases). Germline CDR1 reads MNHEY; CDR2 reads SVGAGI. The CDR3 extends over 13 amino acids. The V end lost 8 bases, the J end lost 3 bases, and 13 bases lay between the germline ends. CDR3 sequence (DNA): TGTGCCAGCTCTAGGGGGATGGACACTGAAGCTTTCTTT. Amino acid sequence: CASSRGMDTEAFF.

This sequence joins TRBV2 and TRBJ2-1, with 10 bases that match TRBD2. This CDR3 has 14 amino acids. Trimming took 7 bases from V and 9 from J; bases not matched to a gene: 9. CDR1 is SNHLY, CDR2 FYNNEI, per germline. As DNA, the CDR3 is TGTGCCAGCACCGGACTAGCGGAGGTGGCTGAGCAGTTCTTC. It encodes CASTGLAEVAEQFF. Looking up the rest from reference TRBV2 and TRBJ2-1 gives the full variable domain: EPEVTQTPSHQVTQMGQEVILRCVPISNHLYFYWYRQILGQKVEFLVSFYNNEISEKSEIFDDQFSVERPDGSNFTLKIRSTKLEDSAMYFCASTGLAEVAEQFFGPGTRLTVL.

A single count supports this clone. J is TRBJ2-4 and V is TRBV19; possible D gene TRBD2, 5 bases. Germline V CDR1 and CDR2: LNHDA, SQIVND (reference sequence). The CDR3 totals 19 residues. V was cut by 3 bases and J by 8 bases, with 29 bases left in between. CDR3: CASSMSTEAGFALRDIQYF. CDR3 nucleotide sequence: TGTGCCAGTAGTATGTCGACGGAGGCCGGGTTCGCCCTTCGGGACATTCAGTACTTC. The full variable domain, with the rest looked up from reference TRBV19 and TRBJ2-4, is DGGITQSPKYLFRKEGQNVTLSCEQNLNHDAMYWYRQDPGQGLRLIYYSQIVNDFQKGDIAEGYSVSREKKESFPLTVTSAQKNPTAFYLCASSMSTEAGFALRDIQYFGAGTRLSVL.

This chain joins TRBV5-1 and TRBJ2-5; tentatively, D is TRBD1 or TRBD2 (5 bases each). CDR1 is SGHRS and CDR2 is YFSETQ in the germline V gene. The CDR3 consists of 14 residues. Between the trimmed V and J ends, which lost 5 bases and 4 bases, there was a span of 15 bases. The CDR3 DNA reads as TGCGCCAGCAGTTATGGGGTAGGGACAGAGACCCAGTACTTC. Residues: CASSYGVGTETQYF.

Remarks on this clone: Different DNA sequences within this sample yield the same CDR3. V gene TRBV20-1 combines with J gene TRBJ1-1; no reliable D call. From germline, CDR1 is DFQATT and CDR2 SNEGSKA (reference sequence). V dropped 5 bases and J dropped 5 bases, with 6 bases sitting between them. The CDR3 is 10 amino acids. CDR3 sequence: CSAWGTEAFF. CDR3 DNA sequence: TGCAGTGCTTGGGGTACTGAAGCTTTCTTT.

CDR3: CAWSVGGATEAFF. As DNA, the CDR3 is TGTGCCTGGAGTGTAGGGGGGGCCACTGAAGCTTTCTTT. V and J are TRBV30 and TRBJ1-1; D is perhaps TRBD1 (6 bases). The CDR3 has 13 residues. The germline gives CDR1 GTSNPN, CDR2 SVGIG (reference sequence). Trimming left V 0 bases short and J 4 bases short, with 9 bases between.

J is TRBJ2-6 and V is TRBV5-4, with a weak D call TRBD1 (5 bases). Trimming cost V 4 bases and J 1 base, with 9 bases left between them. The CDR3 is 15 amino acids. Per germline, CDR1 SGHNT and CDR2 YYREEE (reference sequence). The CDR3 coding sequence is TGTGCCAGCAGCGAAAGACAGTCTGGGGCCAACGTCCTGACTTTC. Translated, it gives CASSERQSGANVLTF.

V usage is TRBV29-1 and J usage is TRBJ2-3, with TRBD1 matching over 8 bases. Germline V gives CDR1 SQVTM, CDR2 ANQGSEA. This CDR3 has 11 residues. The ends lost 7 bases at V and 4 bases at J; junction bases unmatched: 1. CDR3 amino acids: CSEQGADTQYF. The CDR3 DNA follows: TGCAGCGAACAGGGGGCAGATACGCAGTATTTT.

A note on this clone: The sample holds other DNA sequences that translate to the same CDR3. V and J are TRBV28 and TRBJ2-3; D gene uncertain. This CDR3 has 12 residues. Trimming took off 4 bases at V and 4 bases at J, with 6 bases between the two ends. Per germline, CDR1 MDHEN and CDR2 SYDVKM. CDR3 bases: TGTGCCAGCAGTTCCGTACCAGATACGCAGTATTTT. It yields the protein CASSSVPDTQYF.